This TCR beta chain was observed in a study of vaccination and CD4 T cells after COVID-19 (dated by TCRdb to the early 2020s). Background on the whole study: Convalescent patients had a positive SARS-CoV-2 result on nasal swab PCR, and of these patients, several had mild disease and one had severe disease. Post-vaccine blood samples were collected a median of approximately eleven weeks after the second vaccine dose, ranging from roughly 12 to 250 days. Post-COVID blood samples from convalescent patients were collected a median of about 110 days after diagnosis, with a range of about 30 to 170 days. The convalescent cohort included six males and four females, with two Hispanic individuals, seven Caucasians, two Asians and one multiracial person. Participants received two doses of either the Pfizer-BioNTech BNT162b2 vaccine (n=8) or the Moderna mRNA-1273 vaccine (n=2). In roughly 10 COVID-19 convalescent patients and 4 infection-naive healthy vaccine recipients, the spike-specific CD4+ TCR repertoire before mRNA vaccination was compared with the repertoire after mRNA vaccination. Control cultures received a CEFX viral epitope pool as the positive control, an HIV-1 Nef peptide pool as the negative control, or no peptide. The cultures were stimulated with overlapping spike peptide pools from SARS-CoV-2 and from the common cold coronaviruses HCoV-NL63, HCoV-OC43 and HCoV-229E.

Taken with the paper, the label for treatment or condition translates to: 10-day PBMC culture with coronavirus spike peptide pools or control peptides (ViraFEST assay). To expand antigen-specific T cells with peptide pools and then pick out the expanded clonotypes through TCR sequencing, the study relied on the ViraFEST assay. Positive SARS-CoV-2 PCR tests in the convalescent patients dated from March to December 2020, before Alpha, Beta and Delta variants emerged in the United States. Each well held 1.5 million to 2.5 million PBMCs cultured with roughly 10 ug/ml peptide pools in IMDM containing around 5% human AB serum and about 10 IU/ml IL-2. Half of the culture medium was replaced with fresh IL-2-containing medium on days 3 and 7. After approximately 11 days of culture, CD4+ T cells were isolated by negative selection with the EasySep CD4+ T cell isolation kit. Ficoll-Paque Plus gradient centrifugation was used to isolate PBMCs from whole blood, and the isolated PBMCs were then either used fresh or cryopreserved at -140C. Culture conditions were generally each tested in triplicate wells.

This clonotype was seen a handful of times. Its antigen is still unknown. It has no much larger one-base neighbor in the sample; base qualities were not kept. The germline V gene (reference sequence) specifies SGHNT as CDR1 and YYREEE as CDR2. Between the V and J ends, shortened by 0 bases and 4 bases respectively, the junction contains 8 bases. The CDR3 goes from the cysteine to the phenylalanine over 14 residues. Only the CDR3 DNA is retained, 42 bases long and in frame from the first base. Libraries were made using PCR. At the Johns Hopkins FTIC core, DNA from the cultured CD4+ T cells underwent TCR sequencing with the Oncomine TCR Beta short-read assay. The QIAamp micro DNA kit was used to extract genomic DNA from the cultured CD4+ T cells. Oncomine TCR Beta libraries made from cultured CD4+ T cells were pooled using unique dual indexes and sequenced on an Illumina iSeq 100. The authors' pipeline ran thus. Non-productive sequences were removed, and CDR3s not starting with C, not ending with F or W, or shorter than 7 amino acids were discarded. Antigen-specific clonotypes were identified with the MANAFEST web application by comparing peptide-stimulated wells with reference and other culture wells. For a clone to be called positive, the clone needed an FDR below 0.05, an odds ratio above 5, and a productive frequency above 0.1% in at least two of three replicate wells. Clonotypes that were significantly expanded in both SARS-CoV-2 spike wells and at least one common cold coronavirus spike condition were defined as cross-reactive. Similarity between CDR3 sequences was evaluated in R version 3.6.1 using Levenshtein distances (stringdist) and unrooted phylogenetic trees (ape). TCRdb reworked the public reads: Q25 trimming with fastp, MiXCR clone assembly, productive beta chains retained. Each CDR3 protein appears once, grouped with its most common genes and DNA. These V and J calls originate from TCRdb's pipeline instead of the authors' own analysis. A total of approximately 20,000 distinct CDR3 sequences appear in this sample, around 52% of them only once. 8% to 10% of the sample comes from the top ten.

What the study reported, not specific to this receptor: The number of convalescent patients in the study was relatively small, and the study did not examine early timepoints following natural infection. Although the median number of SARS-CoV-2-reactive clonotypes went up from fewer than 25 after infection to 35 to 40 after vaccination, the increase was not significant. In convalescent patients, a median around 86% of post-vaccine SARS-CoV-2-reactive clones were detected only after vaccination, suggesting vaccine-specific priming. In convalescent patients, nearly all vaccine-specific clones (304 of 307) were found to be mono-reactive for SARS-CoV-2 spike rather than cross-reactive with common cold coronaviruses.

This receptor chain uses TRBV5-4 and TRBJ1-5, with a tentative D gene TRBD1 over 5 matching bases. The receptor's source is a human donor who had recovered from COVID-19. Sequenced: CD4+ T cells from blood, cultured in vitro. The CDR3 protein is CASSLGGTNQPQHF. The bases read TGTGCCAGCAGCTTGGGGGGCACTAATCAGCCCCAGCATTTT.